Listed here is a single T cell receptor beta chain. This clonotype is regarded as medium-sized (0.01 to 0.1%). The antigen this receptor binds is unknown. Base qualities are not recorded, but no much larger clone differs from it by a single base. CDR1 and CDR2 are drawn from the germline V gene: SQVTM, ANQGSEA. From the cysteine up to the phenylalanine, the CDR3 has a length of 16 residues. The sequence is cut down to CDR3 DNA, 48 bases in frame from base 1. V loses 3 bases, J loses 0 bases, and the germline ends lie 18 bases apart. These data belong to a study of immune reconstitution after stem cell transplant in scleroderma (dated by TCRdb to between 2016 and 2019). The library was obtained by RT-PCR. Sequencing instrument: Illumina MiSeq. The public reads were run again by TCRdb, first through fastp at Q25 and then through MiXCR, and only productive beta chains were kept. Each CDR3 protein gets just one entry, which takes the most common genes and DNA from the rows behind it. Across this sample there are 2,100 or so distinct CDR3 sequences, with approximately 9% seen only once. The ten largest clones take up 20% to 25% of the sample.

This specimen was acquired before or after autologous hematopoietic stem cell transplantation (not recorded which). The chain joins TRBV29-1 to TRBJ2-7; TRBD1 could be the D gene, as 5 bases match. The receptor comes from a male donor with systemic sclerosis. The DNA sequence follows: TGCAGCGTTGATGGGGTCGGGCAGGGAAGCTCCTACGAGCAGTACTTC. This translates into CSVDGVGQGSSYEQYF.